In this sample, the clone carrying this TCR beta chain turned up a few times. The antigen remains undetermined. Every bit of the isolated RNA underwent reverse transcription, so sequencing read expressed TCRB transcripts. Libraries were prepared by immunoSEQ multiplex PCR; TCRdb keeps only in-frame clonotypes and omits some of them. Found here are around 300,000 clones, 7.5% to 9.5% of them singletons; the top ten hold approximately 0.99%. This specimen comes from a study of beta chain features in type 1 diabetes. Study-wide results and limits: Among patients with Type 1 diabetes, TCRB CDR3s were moderately but significantly shorter in every one of the four CD4+ subsets. Amplification by PCR could prefer shorter templates, with the same effect in patients and controls. Whether TCRB rearrangement is influenced by HLA type was left unresolved in this analysis.

The CDR3 has 12 residues. CDR1 and CDR2 (germline): MDHEN, SYDVKM. Trimming shortened V by 4 bases and J by 10 bases, and 14 bases separated the two germline ends. The chain has TRBV28 and TRBJ2-7; D is unresolved. Sequencing input: central memory CD4+ T cells from blood. This TCR was recovered from a woman aged 18-29 years in good health. CDR3 nucleotide sequence: TGTGCCAGCAGTTCAACAGCTCTACTCCAGTACGTC. Encoded protein: CASSSTALLQYV.